Shown below are 20 T cell receptor beta chains from a single sample sequenced in a study of blood T cell repertoires in COVID-19. The method was immunoSEQ multiplex PCR; TCRdb's version includes in-frame clones alone and lacks a portion of them. The sample shows over 65,000 clones, around four fifths of them seen only once. Sequencing was carried out using peripheral blood. The receptor source for this set is a man at least 80 years old with active or convalescent COVID-19.

The chain employs TRBV19 and TRBJ2-3; a possible D gene is TRBD1 (6 bases). V lost 6 bases, J lost 4 bases, and 11 bases lay in between. The length of the CDR3 is 13 residues. Germline-derived CDR1 and CDR2 are LNHDA and SQIVND (reference sequence). The CDR3 bases are TGTGCCAGTAGAAGGCAGGGGCCAGATACGCAGTATTTT. Translated: CASRRQGPDTQYF.

The sample holds one count of this clone. The V and J genes are TRBV5-6 and TRBJ2-4; 10 bases map to TRBD1. Germline V gene data show CDR1 as SGHDT and CDR2 as YYEEEE. This CDR3 region has 14 residues. V was pared by 4 bases and J by 6 bases, with 4 bases of the junction left unmatched. The CDR3: CASSPGTGANIQYF. In nucleotides, the CDR3 is TGTGCCAGCAGCCCAGGGACAGGGGCAAACATTCAGTACTTC.

The rearrangement links TRBV5-8 to TRBJ2-3, with 7 bases lining up with TRBD2. Germline loops: CDR1 SGHTS, CDR2 YDEGEE. V trimming: 2 bases; J trimming: 4 bases; junction bases outside the gene matches: 7. The CDR3 has 15 residues. CDR3 nucleotide sequence: TGTGCCAGCAGCTTCCGGACGGGAGGTCCAGATACGCAGTATTTT. Its translation: CASSFRTGGPDTQYF.

CDR3 residues: CASSSRGTPQFPSTDTQYF. The CDR3 DNA sequence: TGTGCCAGCAGCTCCCGAGGGACTCCACAATTCCCTAGCACAGATACGCAGTATTTT. V is TRBV7-9 and J is TRBJ2-3; a weak D match, TRBD2 (6 bases). The CDR3 totals 19 residues. Germline V gives CDR1 SEHNR, CDR2 FQNEAQ (reference sequence). Trimming pared 4 bases from V and 0 bases from J, leaving 23 bases between.

This clone occurred a few times. The genes are TRBV28 and TRBJ2-1, with 8 positions matching TRBD2. With V trimmed by 8 bases and J by 12 bases, 12 bases remained unmatched. Germline assignment: CDR1 MDHEN and CDR2 SYDVKM. This CDR3 comprises 13 residues. CDR3 residues: CASRAGEGFRQFF. In DNA, the CDR3 is TGTGCCAGCCGAGCGGGAGAAGGGTTTAGGCAGTTCTTC.

The chain couples TRBV11-2 to TRBJ2-5, with 10 bases fitting TRBD2. Trimming at V came to 2 bases and at J to 3 bases, leaving 3 bases not matched to a gene. CDR1 SGHAT and CDR2 FQNNGV come from the germline V gene. The CDR3 is 15 amino acids. The CDR3 sequence: CASSLLAGVKETQYF. The CDR3 coding sequence is TGTGCCAGCAGCTTACTAGCGGGGGTTAAAGAGACCCAGTACTTC.

The chain has TRBV11-3 and TRBJ1-1; D gene unclear. Germline V lookup: CDR1 SGHNT, CDR2 YENEEA. CDR3 length: 14 residues. The ends were cut back, 3 bases at V and 1 base at J, with 9 bases in the middle. CDR3 in DNA: TGTGCCAGCAGCTTTCGGAGGAGGAACACTGAAGCTTTCTTT. Amino acid sequence: CASSFRRRNTEAFF.

This chain connects TRBV9 to TRBJ2-2; 7 bases are shared with TRBD1. The V gene end was trimmed by 5 bases and the J gene end by 6 bases; junction bases not matched to a gene: 7. The germline V gene encodes CDR1 SGDLS and CDR2 YYNGEE. There are 14 residues in the CDR3. CDR3 in DNA: TGTGCCAGCAGTTACAGGGGCGGGTCCGGGGAGCTGTTTTTT. This gives the protein CASSYRGGSGELFF.

V and J are TRBV6-5 and TRBJ1-4, with 9 bases that match TRBD1. J lost 12 bases, V lost 2 bases, and 4 bases had no gene match. The CDR3 is 13 residues long. CDR1 and CDR2 (germline): MNHEY, SVGAGI. CDR3 in DNA: TGTGCCAGCAGTTACACACAGGGGGCAGAACTGTTTTTT. It codes for CASSYTQGAELFF.

The chain is built from TRBV30 and TRBJ1-5; TRBD1 matches 8 bases. From germline, CDR1 is GTSNPN and CDR2 SVGIG (reference sequence). The CDR3 spans 12 residues. J was trimmed by 4 bases and V by 5 bases; bases with no gene match: 1. CDR3 amino acids: CAWDRGNQPQHF. CDR3 DNA: TGTGCCTGGGACAGGGGAAATCAGCCCCAGCATTTT.

In its sample, this clone was seen a few times. The rearrangement links TRBV2 to TRBJ2-1, with D hard to call. The CDR3 spans 16 residues. V was trimmed by 6 bases and J by 0 bases, leaving 15 bases between them. The V gene's germline CDR1 is SNHLY and CDR2 FYNNEI. CDR3 loop: CASSVSDSSSYNEQFF. CDR3 sequence (DNA): TGTGCCAGCAGCGTCTCAGATTCTAGCTCCTACAATGAGCAGTTCTTC.

About this clone itself: Germline and junction disagree at one end, which may indicate a read error. The rearrangement joins TRBV19 to TRBJ1-4; 7 nucleotides line up with TRBD1. The CDR3 runs 15 residues. Germline-derived CDR1 and CDR2 are LNHDA and SQIVND (reference sequence). The DNA of the CDR3 is TGTGCCAGTAGTATCAGAGGAGGACAGGCAATTCACCTGGTTTTT. Translation: CASSIRGGQAIHLVF.

This chain uses TRBV7-8 with TRBJ1-2; 10 nucleotides align to TRBD1. The CDR3 runs 16 residues. The J segment lost 6 bases and the V segment lost 5 bases, leaving 12 bases of the junction unmatched. Per the germline V gene, CDR1 is SGHVS and CDR2 is FQNEAQ. CDR3 nucleotide sequence: TGTGCCAGCAGCATCAGGGGTGGGACAGGGGTTGATGGCTACACCTTC. Its protein is CASSIRGGTGVDGYTF.

The CDR3 coding sequence is TGTGCCAGCAGCTTAAATAGCGGGGGACACAATGAGCAGTTCTTC. Amino acid sequence: CASSLNSGGHNEQFF. The chain combines TRBV11-3 with TRBJ2-1; 9 bases map to TRBD2. The CDR3 length is 15 residues. CDR1 and CDR2 from the germline V gene are SGHNT and YENEEA. The J segment lost 5 bases and the V segment lost 2 bases, leaving 4 bases of the junction unmatched.

The rearrangement links TRBV5-1 to TRBJ2-3, with 8 positions matching TRBD1. Germline CDR1 SGHRS, CDR2 YFSETQ. The CDR3 spans 16 residues. V lost 2 bases, J lost 2 bases, and 7 bases stayed unmatched. The CDR3 protein is CASSLRPGQDTDTQYF. The CDR3 DNA is TGCGCCAGCAGCTTAAGGCCGGGACAGGACACAGATACGCAGTATTTT.

The chain combines TRBV7-2 with TRBJ1-1; D is uncertain. The germline gives CDR1 SGHTA, CDR2 FQGNSA. V lost 1 base, J lost 0 bases, and 9 bases lay in between. The CDR3 runs 15 residues. CDR3 sequence reads: CASSLDRRVNTEAFF. The CDR3, as DNA: TGTGCCAGCAGCTTAGACCGTCGCGTGAACACTGAAGCTTTCTTT. The variable domain in full, completed from reference TRBV7-2 and TRBJ1-1, reads GAGVSQSPSNKVTEKGKDVELRCDPISGHTALYWYRQSLGQGLEFLIYFQGNSAPDKSGLPSDRFSAERTGGSVSTLTIQRTQQEDSAVYLCASSLDRRVNTEAFFGQGTRLTVV.

The CDR3 sequence: CASSRDRANSPLHF. CDR3 nucleotides: TGTGCCAGCTCTCGGGACAGGGCTAATTCACCCCTCCACTTT. The chain links TRBV18 to TRBJ1-6; 9 bases map to TRBD1. The CDR3 has 14 residues. Per germline, CDR1 KGHSH and CDR2 LQKENI. With 6 bases clipped from V and 6 bases from J, the junction kept 3 bases outside the gene matches.

The V gene is TRBV18, the J gene TRBJ2-1, with D maybe TRBD2 (5 bases). Per germline, CDR1 KGHSH and CDR2 LQKENI. Trimming took 0 bases from V and 3 from J, leaving 15 bases between them. This CDR3 comprises 17 residues. CDR3 sequence (DNA): TGTGCCAGCTCACCACCTATCGTCCCGGGGATCTACAATGAGCAGTTCTTC. Protein: CASSPPIVPGIYNEQFF.

This chain uses TRBV6-6 with TRBJ1-4; no clear D gene. The CDR3 has 13 residues. Germline V gene sequence: CDR1 MNHNY, CDR2 SVGAGI (reference sequence). V lost 3 bases and J lost 8, with 10 bases in between. The CDR3 nucleotides read TGTGCCAGCAGTTATGGAGGGAAGGAAAAACTGTTTTTT. Protein product: CASSYGGKEKLFF.

This clone is a singleton in its sample. The rearrangement links TRBV7-9 to TRBJ2-1; TRBD2 might be the D (5 bases). V lost 1 base to trimming and J lost 0 bases, with 7 bases between them. This CDR3 contains 15 residues. The germline CDR1 and CDR2 sequences are SEHNR and FQNEAQ (reference sequence). The CDR3 bases are TGTGCCAGCAGCTTAGACGGGGACTCCTACAATGAGCAGTTCTTC. It is translated as CASSLDGDSYNEQFF.